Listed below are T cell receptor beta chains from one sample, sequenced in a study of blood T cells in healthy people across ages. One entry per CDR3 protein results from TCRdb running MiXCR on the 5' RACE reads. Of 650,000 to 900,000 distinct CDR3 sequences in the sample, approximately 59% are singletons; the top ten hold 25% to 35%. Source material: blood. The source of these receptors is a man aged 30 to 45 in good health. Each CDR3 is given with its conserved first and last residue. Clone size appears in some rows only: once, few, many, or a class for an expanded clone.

CDR3aa: CASSPRTSGAYEQYF
v_gene: TRBV11-1
len: 15
j_gene: TRBJ2-7
abundance: -

CDR3aa: CASSSKYYEQYF
v_gene: TRBV28
len: 12
j_gene: TRBJ2-7
abundance: -

CDR3aa: CASSLEGDDSLRVYGYTF
v_gene: TRBV28
len: 18
j_gene: TRBJ1-2
abundance: -

CDR3aa: CASSPPRRETQYF
v_gene: TRBV28
len: 13
j_gene: -
abundance: -

CDR3aa: CASSSNLGFQAEAFF
v_gene: TRBV4-3
len: 15
j_gene: TRBJ1-1
abundance: -

CDR3aa: CASSQGGSGIYNEQFF
v_gene: TRBV4-2
len: 16
j_gene: TRBJ2-1
abundance: -

CDR3aa: CASSFLQGADYGYTF
v_gene: TRBV7-9
len: 15
j_gene: TRBJ1-2
abundance: -

CDR3aa: CASSFPSGGIDTQYF
v_gene: TRBV7-2
len: 15
j_gene: TRBJ2-3
abundance: few

CDR3aa: CASRQGGVETQYF
v_gene: TRBV12-3/TRBV12-4
len: 13
j_gene: TRBJ2-5
abundance: -

CDR3aa: CAISEDPGASYGYTF
v_gene: TRBV10-3
len: 15
j_gene: TRBJ1-2
abundance: -

CDR3aa: CASSFWGLNYGYTF
v_gene: TRBV7-2
len: 14
j_gene: TRBJ1-2
abundance: -

CDR3aa: CASSSGAGGNEQFF
v_gene: TRBV7-3
len: 14
j_gene: TRBJ2-1
abundance: -

CDR3aa: CASSLAPPGQGAQPQHF
v_gene: TRBV7-2
len: 17
j_gene: TRBJ1-5
abundance: -

CDR3aa: CASSRGRLDEQYF
v_gene: TRBV25-1
len: 13
j_gene: -
abundance: -